These 4 T cell receptor beta chains originate from one sample sequenced in a study of post-analysis software for immune sequencing data. Study results and caveats: Elevated frequency relative to controls characterized 4 or 5 TRBV segments in patients, TRBV5-6, TRBV5-1 and TRBV20-1 among them.

Included in the TCR beta cDNA libraries were unique molecular identifiers. TCRdb itself ran the PCR reads through MiXCR, one entry per CDR3 protein. The sample has hundreds of thousands of distinct CDR3 sequences; just under 30% are singletons. No antigen has been assigned to these receptors. The source material was blood. All receptors derive from a girl aged 5 to 17 with multiple sclerosis.

This sequence joins TRBV6-1 and TRBJ1-5; the D is unclear. The CDR3 runs to 13 residues. CDR1 MNHNS and CDR2 SASEGT come from the germline V gene. Trimming pared 3 bases from V and 9 bases from J, leaving 12 bases between. The CDR3 loop reads CASSEDPLSPQHF. CDR3 nucleotides: TGTGCCAGCAGTGAGGACCCGTTGTCGCCCCAGCATTTT.

The V and J genes are TRBV18 and TRBJ2-1; 7 bases map to TRBD2. Germline CDR1 reads KGHSH; CDR2 reads LQKENI. V lost 5 bases and J lost 8; bases outside the gene matches: 12. The CDR3 spans 15 residues. CDR3 amino acids: CASSKNHLAEHEQFF. CDR3 nucleotide sequence: TGTGCCAGCTCAAAAAACCATCTAGCGGAGCATGAGCAGTTCTTC.

The chain carries TRBV5-1 and TRBJ1-1; 12 nucleotides align to TRBD1. Trimming took 4 bases from V and 5 from J; bases not matched to a gene: 6. Germline V gene sequence: CDR1 SGHRS, CDR2 YFSETQ. This CDR3 has 15 residues. The CDR3 nucleotides are TGCGCCAGCAGCGGGGGACAGGGGGCGAAAACTGAAGCTTTCTTT. Its protein is CASSGGQGAKTEAFF.

The chain uses TRBV4-1 and TRBJ2-3, with 7 bases fitting TRBD2. From germline, CDR1 is MGHRA and CDR2 YSYEKL. This CDR3 spans 16 amino acids. V shed 1 base, J shed 2 bases, and the junction held 6 bases outside the gene matches. The CDR3 protein is CASSQVSSGATDTQYF. Written as DNA, the CDR3 is TGCGCCAGCAGCCAAGTTTCGAGCGGGGCCACAGATACGCAGTATTTT.